A single T cell receptor beta chain is shown here with its context. What it binds is not known. Relative to the germline gene, one junction end is altered; a read error may explain this. The authors distributed each subset's genomic DNA evenly over several immunoSEQ plates. Sequencing used immunoSEQ multiplex PCR; TCRdb keeps in-frame clones, though not all of them. The sample shows some 2,500,000 clones, 90% to 95% of them seen only once. The data are from a study of shared clonotypes between healthy human individuals. General study points: It was observed that roughly 5.5% of naive CD4 clonotypes were shared across a handful of donors. Inspection by rarefaction showed sorted-subset sequencing to be incomplete despite large depth. Generation probabilities of non-shared clonotypes were lower (relative to those shared by all four donors).

The CDR3 consists of 13 residues. Germline CDR1 and CDR2: SGHVS and FNYEAQ. The receptor's source is a man younger than 35 in good health. Some clones in this sample may be carry-over from other donors' samples. The sequenced sample was naive CD4+ T cells from PBMCs. Documented subset: CD45RA+ positively selected. The chain couples TRBV7-6 to TRBJ1-1, with no clear D. The CDR3 region has the DNA TGTGCCAGCAGCTTAGTAGGGAACGCTGAAGCTTTCTTT. Its translation: CASSLVGNAEAFF.